The TCR beta chain under discussion was sequenced for a study of radiotherapy plus CTLA-4 blockade in lung cancer. Study-wide background: Disease control reached approximately 30%, with objective responses in under 20%. Study-wide results and caveats: Early shifts in blood T cell clones, with interferon-beta, reportedly predicted response best.

This clone occurred once. Its antigen is as yet unknown. V lost 5 bases to trimming and J lost 4 bases; unmatched junction nucleotides: 12. Per germline, CDR1 SGHAT and CDR2 FQNNGV. This CDR3 is built from 17 residues. TCRdb's copy holds only in-frame clones and misses some; the assay was immunoSEQ multiplex PCR. Here the sample spans some 70,000 clones, approximately 83% being singletons. The chain recombines TRBV11-2 with TRBJ2-2; 8 positions match TRBD1. The source is a human donor with non-small cell lung cancer who had a partial response to radiotherapy plus ipilimumab. This specimen consisted of peripheral blood, obtained from a patient treated with radiotherapy plus ipilimumab. The CDR3 spells CASSLRGQGAVTGELFF. In DNA form, the CDR3 reads TGTGCCAGCAGCCTCCGGGGGCAGGGGGCAGTCACCGGGGAGCTGTTTTTT.